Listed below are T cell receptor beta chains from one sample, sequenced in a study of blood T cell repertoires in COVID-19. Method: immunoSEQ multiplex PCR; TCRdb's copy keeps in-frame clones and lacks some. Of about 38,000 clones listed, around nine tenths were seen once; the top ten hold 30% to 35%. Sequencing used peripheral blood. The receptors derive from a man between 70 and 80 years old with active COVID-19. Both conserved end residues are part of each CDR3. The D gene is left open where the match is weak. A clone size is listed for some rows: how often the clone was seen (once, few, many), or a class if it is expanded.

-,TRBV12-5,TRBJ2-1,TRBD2,CASGGGLAASNEQFF,TGTGCTAGTGGCGGGGGACTAGCGGCCTCTAATGAGCAGTTCTTC
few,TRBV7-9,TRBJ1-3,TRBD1,CASSSGQAKRAGNTIYF,TGTGCCAGCAGCTCGGGACAGGCTAAAAGGGCTGGAAACACCATATATTTT
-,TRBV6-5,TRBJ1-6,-,CASRNQQKYSPLHF,TGTGCCAGCAGAAACCAACAGAAATATTCACCCCTCCACTTT
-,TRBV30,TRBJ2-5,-,CAWGWGVETQYF,TGTGCCTGGGGATGGGGAGTTGAGACCCAGTACTTC
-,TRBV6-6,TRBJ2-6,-,CASSYSGAFPANVLTF,TGTGCCAGCAGTTACTCAGGGGCCTTTCCGGCCAACGTCCTGACTTTC
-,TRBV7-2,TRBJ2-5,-,CASSLAGPETQYF,TGTGCCAGCAGCTTAGCGGGGCCGGAGACCCAGTACTTC
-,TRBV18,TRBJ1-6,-,CASSGGAVSSPLHF,TGTGCCAGCTCAGGGGGCGCAGTTAGTTCACCCCTCCACTTT
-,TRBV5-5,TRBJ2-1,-,CASSLNLVPLAYNEQFF,TGTGCCAGCAGCTTGAATTTGGTCCCCCTGGCTTACAATGAGCAGTTCTTC
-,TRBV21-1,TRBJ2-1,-,CASHGRVVCEQFF,TGTGCCAGCCACGGGCGGGTGGTCTGTGAGCAGTTCTTC
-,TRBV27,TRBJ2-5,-,CASSLLAAPGTQYF,TGTGCCAGCAGTTTATTAGCGGCCCCGGGGACCCAGTACTTC
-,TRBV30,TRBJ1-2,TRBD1,CAWSVQTGESYTF,TGTGCCTGGAGTGTTCAGACAGGGGAGAGCTACACCTTC
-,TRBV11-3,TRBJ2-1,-,CASSLETGFGNEQFF,TGTGCCAGCAGCTTAGAAACAGGGTTTGGCAATGAGCAGTTCTTC
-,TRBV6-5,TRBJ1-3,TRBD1,CASRTGGYSGNTIYF,TGTGCCAGCCGTACAGGGGGCTACTCTGGAAACACCATATATTTT
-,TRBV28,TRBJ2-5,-,CASSLTLGGVGAETQYF,TGTGCCAGCAGTCTCACTCTGGGGGGAGTTGGGGCAGAGACCCAGTACTTC
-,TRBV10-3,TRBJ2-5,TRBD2,CAISLAGAHQETQYF,TGTGCCATCAGTCTAGCGGGGGCCCACCAGGAGACCCAGTACTTC
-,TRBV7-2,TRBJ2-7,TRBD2,CASSLSGGANEQYF,TGTGCCAGCAGCCTTAGCGGGGGGGCAAACGAGCAGTACTTC
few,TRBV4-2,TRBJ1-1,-,CASSPSPDYRVNPEAFF,TGTGCCAGCAGCCCGTCCCCAGATTACAGGGTAAACCCTGAAGCTTTCTTT